Listed below are T cell receptor beta chains from one sample, sequenced in a study of regulatory T cells in long-lasting Graves disease. TCRdb itself ran the multiplex PCR reads through MiXCR, one entry per CDR3 protein. The sample contains 600,000 to 850,000 distinct CDR3 sequences, approximately 31% of which appear only once. The sequences come from peripheral blood mononuclear cells (PBMCs), collected when the disease was refractory, from a patient treated with antithyroid drugs. The receptors come from a female donor with Graves disease. Each CDR3 is given with its conserved first and last residue. D genes are given only for firm matches. Size tells how often a clone was seen (once, few, many) or the class of an expanded clone, and some rows leave it out.

>TRBJ1-2|many|TRBD1|TRBV20-1
TGCAGTGCCCCTCAGACAGGGTCTGGCTACACCTTC
CSAPQTGSGYTF
>TRBJ2-5|many|TRBD2|TRBV12-3/TRBV12-4
TGTGCCAGCAGCCCTCTAACTAGCGGGAATTCCCAGTACTTC
CASSPLTSGNSQYF
>TRBJ2-2|NA|NA|TRBV27
TGTGCCAGCACTACCGTCGCAGGGCCAAACACCGGGGAGCTGTTTTTT
CASTTVAGPNTGELFF
>TRBJ2-7|NA|TRBD2|TRBV30
TGTGCCTGCCCAAGGGCTAGCGGAGGATACGAGCAGTACTTC
CACPRASGGYEQYF
>TRBJ2-7|NA|NA|TRBV19
TGTGCCAGTAGTAGACAGGGAGGAGGGTGGGAGCAGTACTTC
CASSRQGGGWEQYF
>TRBJ2-7|NA|NA|TRBV25-1
TGTGCCAGCAGTGCGGTGAACAGGGAACCCACCTACGAGCAGTACTTC
CASSAVNREPTYEQYF
>TRBJ2-4|NA|NA|TRBV4-1
TGCGCCAGCAGCCAATCCGGGGTGGGCAAAAACATTCAGTACTTC
CASSQSGVGKNIQYF
>TRBJ2-3|NA|TRBD2|TRBV4-1
TGCGCCAGCAGCCAGGACTCCGCTAGCGGGAGGGCCTTTGATACGCAGTATTTT
CASSQDSASGRAFDTQYF
>TRBJ1-1|few|NA|TRBV5-1
TGCGCCAGCAGGGCGGAGATGAACACTGAAGCTTTCTTT
CASRAEMNTEAFF
>TRBJ1-2|many|TRBD1|TRBV6-1
TGTGCCAGCAGGCAGGACAGGGTGTATGGCTACACCTTC
CASRQDRVYGYTF
>TRBJ2-7|NA|TRBD1|TRBV20-1
TGCAGTGCTAGCAAAGGGACAGGGCTTCGGGAGCAGTACTTC
CSASKGTGLREQYF
>TRBJ2-4|NA|TRBD1|TRBV6-5
TGTGCCAGCAGTTACTCAGATCGGGCTATTGGGGGACAGTTAAAAAACATTCAGTACTTC
CASSYSDRAIGGQLKNIQYF
>TRBJ1-6|NA|NA|TRBV5-1
TGCGCCAGCAGCTCCGGAGGTCCGGATTCACCCCTCCACTTT
CASSSGGPDSPLHF
>TRBJ2-5|NA|TRBD2|TRBV9
TGTGCCAGCAGCGTAGGGGCTAGCGGGAGGGAAGAGACCCAGTACTTC
CASSVGASGREETQYF
>TRBJ1-1|NA|NA|TRBV18
TGTGCCAGCTCACGTGACGGAATGAACACTGAAGCTTTCTTT
CASSRDGMNTEAFF
>TRBJ1-1|NA|NA|TRBV28
TGTGCCAGTCGTCTCGGAAGCACTGAAGCTTTCTTT
CASRLGSTEAFF
>TRBJ1-4|NA|NA|TRBV20-1
TGCAGTGCTAGAGTACCCCGAGGGGAAAAACTGTTTTTT
CSARVPRGEKLFF
>TRBJ1-2|few|NA|TRBV19
TGTGCCAGTAAGCCACAAGGACCACGGTTTGGCTACACCTTC
CASKPQGPRFGYTF
>TRBJ1-1|few|NA|TRBV5-1
TGCGCCAGCAGCTTGGAAAGTATGAACACTGAAGCTTTCTTT
CASSLESMNTEAFF
>TRBJ2-7|NA|TRBD1|TRBV6-1
TGTGCCAGCAGTAATTTCCGTGAGATCCCGAGAAGAGACAGGGTCTCCTACGAGCAGTACTTC
CASSNFREIPRRDRVSYEQYF
>TRBJ1-2|NA|TRBD1|TRBV7-9
TGTGCCAGCAGCTTTTTAGGGGGCCATGGCTACACCTTC
CASSFLGGHGYTF
>TRBJ1-1|few|NA|TRBV11-2
TGTGCCAGCAGCTCCAAGGGGGGGAACACTGAAGCTTTCTTT
CASSSKGGNTEAFF
>TRBJ2-7|NA|TRBD2|TRBV5-1
TGCGCCAGCAGCTCGGTTGTCCTAGCGGGGGAGCAGTACTTC
CASSSVVLAGEQYF
>TRBJ1-2|NA|TRBD1|TRBV6-5
TGTGCCAGCAGTTACTCAGGGACAGAGAGTGGCTACACCTTC
CASSYSGTESGYTF
>TRBJ1-1|few|NA|TRBV25-1
TGTGCCAGCAGTGAATACGGGAGGAACACTGAAGCTTTCTTT
CASSEYGRNTEAFF
>TRBJ1-4|many|NA|TRBV28
TGTGCCAGCACCTCAAATGAAAAACTGTTTTTT
CASTSNEKLFF
>TRBJ1-1|NA|NA|TRBV19
TGTGCCAGTATTGAGGGAAGCGACACTGAAGCTTTCTTT
CASIEGSDTEAFF
>TRBJ2-7|NA|NA|TRBV15
TGTGCCACCAGCAGACCAGGACAGCTTATCTACGAGCAGTACTTC
CATSRPGQLIYEQYF
>TRBJ1-1|few|NA|TRBV5-1
TGCGCCAGCGCTCTAGGGGGGAACACTGAAGCTTTCTTT
CASALGGNTEAFF
>TRBJ1-3|NA|TRBD1|TRBV12-3/TRBV12-4
TGTGCCAGCAGTTTTGGGCAGGGGGCTGGAAACACCATATATTTT
CASSFGQGAGNTIYF
>TRBJ2-2|NA|TRBD1|TRBV29-1
TGCAGCGTTGATCAGGGGGTCGGGGAGCTGTTTTTT
CSVDQGVGELFF
>TRBJ2-1|NA|TRBD1|TRBV11-2
TGTGCCAGCAGCCCTGAGACAGGGGTCAATGAGCAGTTCTTC
CASSPETGVNEQFF
>TRBJ2-7|many|TRBD2|TRBV5-6
TGTGCCAGCAGCTTGTTCGTGTGGTCCGGGACTACATATTACGAGCAGTACTTC
CASSLFVWSGTTYYEQYF
>TRBJ1-1|many|TRBD1|TRBV12-3/TRBV12-4
TGTGCCAGCAGTTTAGGAGGGGGCTTAGTGAACACTGAAGCTTTCTTT
CASSLGGGLVNTEAFF
>TRBJ2-7|few|NA|TRBV6-2/TRBV6-3
TGTGCCATAGTAGTTGTCTCGGGCTACGAGCAGTACTTC
CAIVVVSGYEQYF
>TRBJ2-3|NA|NA|TRBV12-3/TRBV12-4
TGTGCCAGCAGTTTACTTGGGACGAGAGGGGCAGATACGCAGTATTTT
CASSLLGTRGADTQYF
>TRBJ1-5|NA|NA|TRBV2
TGTGCCAGCAGATCAGGGCTTTGGAGGCCCCAGCATTTT
CASRSGLWRPQHF